This T cell receptor (beta chain) was sequenced for a study of beta chain features in type 1 diabetes. Study findings and constraints: Insertions were fewer and deletions more numerous at VDJ junctions in type 1 diabetes patients. TCRB CDR3s from Type 1 diabetes patients were moderately but significantly shorter in all four CD4+ subsets. In patients and controls equally, PCR might favor templates that are shorter.

Reverse transcription of all isolated RNA meant that expressed TCRB transcripts were sequenced. Using immunoSEQ multiplex PCR, the repertoire was profiled, and TCRdb retains in-frame clones only, with some absent. The table has hundreds of thousands of clones, around 16% seen once. Each sorted fraction was over 95% pure. Germline assignment: CDR1 KGHSH and CDR2 LQKENI. V shed 6 bases and J shed 5 bases, with 20 bases lying between them. CDR3 size: 15 residues. Note on this clone: Antigen specificity is unknown.

Sequencing was carried out using naive CD4+ T cells from blood. This receptor was identified in a man aged 18 to 30 with type 1 diabetes. The V call is TRBV18, the J call TRBJ2-7; no definite D call. In DNA, the CDR3 is TGTGCCAGCTCCCTCGCTAGATCCTCCCTTCACGAGCAGTACTTC. It yields the protein CASSLARSSLHEQYF.